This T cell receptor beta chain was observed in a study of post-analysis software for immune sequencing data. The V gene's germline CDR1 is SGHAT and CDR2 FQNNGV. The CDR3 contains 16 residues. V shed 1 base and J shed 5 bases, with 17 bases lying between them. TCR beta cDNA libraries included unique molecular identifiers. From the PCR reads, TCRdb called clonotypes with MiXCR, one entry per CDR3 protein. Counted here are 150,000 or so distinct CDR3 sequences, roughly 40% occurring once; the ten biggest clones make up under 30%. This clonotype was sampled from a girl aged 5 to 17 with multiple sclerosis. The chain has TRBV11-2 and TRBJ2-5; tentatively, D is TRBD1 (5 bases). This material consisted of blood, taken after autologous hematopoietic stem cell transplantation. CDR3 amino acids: CASSLGFQGKEETQYF. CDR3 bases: TGTGCCAGCAGCTTAGGCTTCCAGGGAAAAGAGGAGACCCAGTACTTC.